This TCR beta chain was obtained from a study of T cells after posttransplantation cyclophosphamide. This clone was observed a handful of times. As yet, its antigen is unknown. This related bone marrow graft donor gave peripheral blood on the day of marrow donation. Study conclusions and caveats: Blood and skin or GI T cell repertoires showed limited TRB overlap. Donor CD8+ memory clones often dominated recipient blood repertoires at later times. After PTCy, TRB diversity resembled that of CNI/methotrexate controls.

This table comes from immunoSEQ multiplex PCR, and its TCRdb copy is limited to in-frame clones, with some not included. The sample consists of about 47,000 clones, 92% of them appearing once. This CDR3 region has 13 residues. With 2 bases removed from V and 10 bases from J, the gap between germline ends came to 12 bases. The germline CDR1 and CDR2 sequences are MRHNA and SNTAGT. The material sequenced was PBMCs. This clonotype was sampled from a woman in her 50s in good health and a related stem cell transplant donor. The genes are TRBV6-4 and TRBJ2-1, with D perhaps matching TRBD2 (5 bases). CDR3 in amino acids: CASSDLYSEEQFF. In DNA, the CDR3 is TGTGCCAGCAGTGACCTTTATAGCGAAGAGCAGTTCTTC.